This TCR beta chain comes out of a study of shared clonotypes between healthy human individuals (TCRdb year 2020). Regarding the study in general: Three men and a couple of women, aged 18 to 49 years, made up the cohort. For each donor, CD4 naive and CD4 memory were each run on three plates, CD8 naive on two plates, and CD8 memory on one plate. Blood TCR repertoires of 5 or 6 healthy adults were deeply sequenced to estimate repertoire size and the extent of clonotype sharing between individuals. Libraries were prepared and TCR repertoires were sequenced by different laboratories using diverse techniques, in order to increase sequencing depth and limit assay-specific biases. Each donor's leukapheresis produced roughly between about 0.9 and 9.5 billion PBMCs. Points the paper makes about the study in general: Based on pairwise subsampling, the degree of clonotype sharing among donors was expected to be affected by sequencing depth. Rarefaction of sorted-subset datasets indicated incomplete sequencing despite the large sequencing depth. The genetic and exposure-history diversity represented was limited by the small number of donors. Larger estimated clonotype richness was generally found for naive subsets than for memory subsets. Compared with non-shared clonotypes, clonotypes shared by all four sorted-subset donors had higher generation probabilities. Only blood was sampled, and tissue TCR repertoires likely differ from those in blood. When several donors were compared, the shared fraction of clonotypes was about 5% for naive CD4, less than 4% for naive CD8, roughly 2.3% for memory CD4, and 0.4% for memory CD8.

The table lists this clone with a count of one. Its target antigen remains unknown. Base qualities are not recorded, but no much larger clone differs from it by a single base. V has 4 bases trimmed and J has 4 bases trimmed; junction bases matching no gene number 10. The CDR3 holds 15 amino acids from the cysteine to the phenylalanine. Only CDR3 DNA is held: 45 bases, read in frame from base 1. Based on the germline V gene, the CDR1 and CDR2 sequences are SGHAT and FQNNGV. Using the deep immunoSEQ assay, TCR CDR3 regions were amplified from genomic DNA by multiplex PCR. Genomic DNA extracted from each cell subset was distributed evenly over all wells of several immunoSEQ 96-well plates, and each plate served as one replicate. Each replicate PCR for sorted subsets received around 210 ng genomic DNA, equal to roughly 29,000 T cell genomes. Purified libraries were quantified with a Qubit 3.0 fluorometer, sized on a Bioanalyzer 2100, and re-quantified with the KAPA Library Quantification kit. Each immunoSEQ 96-well plate was sequenced on its own single-read 150-cycle Illumina NextSeq 550 flow cell. In the original analysis: The immunoSEQ output contained only junctional sequences without quality scores, so filtering could not match that applied to full-length reads. Sequences were annotated with PyIR, a Python wrapper for IgBLAST v1.9, and V/J genes and CDR3 were assigned using IMGT germline references. Any read was removed if the V/J assignment was weak (E-value above 1e-6), the CDR3 was missing, or the read contained stop codons, out-of-frame junctions, or ambiguous translated residues. V3J clonotypes were defined by identical inferred V gene, J gene, and CDR3 amino acid sequence. Percentage overlap between repertoires was computed as shared unique clonotypes divided by the size of the smaller repertoire. RTK rarefaction, the Chao1 estimator, and Recon v2.1 estimates of unobserved clonotypes were used to assess repertoire richness. OLGA was used to compute generation probabilities for all TCRbeta clonotypes that the gDNA method yielded from a few donors. What TCRdb holds here is the immuneACCESS table cut down to in-frame rearrangements. Part of the clones is not present; checked against another copy, under half of the missing clones reflect an unresolved V gene, and the others are unexplained. Clonal size and the V and J genes are those of that table, whereas D and trimming came from the DNA. The sample yields roughly 1,500,000 clones; approximately 98% were counted once. The leading ten clones occupy approximately 0.44% of the sample.

Donors were healthy HIV-negative adults with no recently reported acute infections or vaccinations. Every donor was a Caucasian adult living in Nashville, Tennessee, USA. CD4+ T cells were enriched by magnetic negative selection, after which naive cells were positively selected on CD45RA and the negative fraction was taken as the memory subset. Blood was obtained by leukapheresis, after which PBMCs were separated by Ficoll-Histopaque density gradient centrifugation and cryopreserved in liquid nitrogen vapor phase. Purity and quantity of every magnetically sorted T cell population were checked by analytical flow cytometry. From each sorted fraction, genomic DNA was isolated and quantified by UV absorbance on a Nanodrop 2000c.

Sequencing input: naive CD4+ T cells sorted from blood. The cell subset or site tag for this specimen amounts to: CD45RA+ positively selected. The chain employs TRBV11-2 and TRBJ2-7; 7 junctional bases match TRBD1. This TCR was sampled from a man aged 30 to 39 in good health. At the DNA level, the sequence is TGTGCCAGCAGCTCCGCCCACAGGGGACGTTACGAGCAGTACTTC. It translates to CASSSAHRGRYEQYF.